This T cell receptor (beta chain) is drawn from a study of Ad26.COV2.S vaccination and SARS-CoV-2 variants. As for treatment: around 19 received Ad26.COV2.S at low or high dose, single or two shots; a few received placebo; per-sample allocation not given. Samples came from day 63 after the first vaccine or placebo injection. Ad26.COV2.S expressed prefusion-stabilized spike from the original Wuhan strain. This clone was observed a handful of times. Its antigen is unidentified. Assay used: immunoSEQ multiplex PCR; TCRdb lists only in-frame clones, some missing. The sample yields 380,000 or so clones, about 88% seen once. Study observations and caveats: The analyses of TCR breadth and depth may have understated the size of total T cell responses. People who got the vaccine had more spike-specific TCR breadth than people who got placebo. Reported post-vaccination CD8+ and CD4+ T cell responses to spike showed substantial breadth.

The CDR3 has 16 residues. The germline V gene encodes CDR1 KGHSH and CDR2 LQKENI. The V gene lost 3 bases and the J gene lost 2 bases, with 16 bases spanning the gap. The sequence was obtained from a person between 18 and 59 years old who received the Ad26.COV2.S COVID-19 vaccine or a placebo. The J gene is TRBJ1-1, the V gene TRBV18; D possibly corresponds to TRBD1 (6 bases). The sample here was peripheral blood, taken in a trial of Ad26.COV2.S vaccine versus placebo. CDR3 nucleotides: TGTGCCAGCTCACCGAGTAGACAGGCAACTAACACTGAAGCTTTCTTT. Translated, it gives CASSPSRQATNTEAFF.